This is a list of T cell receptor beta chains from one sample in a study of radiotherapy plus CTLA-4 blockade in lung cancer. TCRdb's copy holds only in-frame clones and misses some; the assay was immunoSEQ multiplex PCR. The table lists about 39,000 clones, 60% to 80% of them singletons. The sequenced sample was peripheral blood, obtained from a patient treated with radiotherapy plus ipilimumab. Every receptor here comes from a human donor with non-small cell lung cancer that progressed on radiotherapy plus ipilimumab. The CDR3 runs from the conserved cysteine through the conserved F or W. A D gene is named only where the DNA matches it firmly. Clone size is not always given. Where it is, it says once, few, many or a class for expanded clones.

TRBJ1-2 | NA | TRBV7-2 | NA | TGTGCCAGCAGCTTCAGGGAGGGGTCCTATGGCTACACCTTC | CASSFREGSYGYTF
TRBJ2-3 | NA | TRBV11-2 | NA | TGTGCCAGCAGCCTCGCTAGCCCGGTAGATACGCAGTATTTT | CASSLASPVDTQYF
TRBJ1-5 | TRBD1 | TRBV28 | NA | TGTGCCAGTAGGACAGGGTCAAGCCGGCCCCAGCATTTT | CASRTGSSRPQHF
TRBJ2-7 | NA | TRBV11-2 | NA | TGTGCCAGCAGCTTAGGGCAGGGGATGTACGAGCAGTACTTC | CASSLGQGMYEQYF
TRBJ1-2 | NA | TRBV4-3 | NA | TGCGCCAGCAGCCAAGATGGCAGGGGAGCCTATGGCTACACCTTC | CASSQDGRGAYGYTF
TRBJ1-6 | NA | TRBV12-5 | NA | TGTGCTAGTGGTTTGGTACGAGGAAGCTCCTATAATTCACCCCTCCACTTT | CASGLVRGSSYNSPLHF
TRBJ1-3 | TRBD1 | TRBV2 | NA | TGTGCCAGTAAAACCGGGACAGCCTCTGGAAACACCATATATTTT | CASKTGTASGNTIYF
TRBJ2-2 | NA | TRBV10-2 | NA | TGCGCCAGCAGTGAAGTAGTGGGGGCGGGCGGGGAGCTGTTTTTT | CASSEVVGAGGELFF
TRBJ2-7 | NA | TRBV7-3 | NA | TGTGCCAGCAGCGCCATAGGAGAAGACGGGAGCTCCTACGAGCAGTACTTC | CASSAIGEDGSSYEQYF
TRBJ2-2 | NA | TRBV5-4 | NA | TGTGCCAGCAGCTCCGACAGGACAGTCACCGGGGAGCTGTTTTTT | CASSSDRTVTGELFF
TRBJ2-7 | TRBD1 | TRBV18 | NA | TGTGCCAGCTCGACAGGGAACGCGTACGAGCAGTACTTC | CASSTGNAYEQYF
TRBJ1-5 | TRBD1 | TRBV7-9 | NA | TGTGCCAGCAGCAAGACAGGGGTCCAGCCCCAGCATTTT | CASSKTGVQPQHF
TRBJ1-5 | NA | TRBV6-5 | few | TGTGCCAGCAGTCCTCGCAATCAGCCCCAGCATTTT | CASSPRNQPQHF
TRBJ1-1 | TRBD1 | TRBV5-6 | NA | TGTGCCAGCAGATTGGGACAGACCCCGAACACTGAAGCTTTCTTT | CASRLGQTPNTEAFF
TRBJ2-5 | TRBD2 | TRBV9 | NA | TGTGCCAGCAGCGTAGCTACGGGGGGAACTAGCGGGGAGACCCAGTACTTC | CASSVATGGTSGETQYF
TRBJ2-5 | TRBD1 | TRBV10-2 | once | TGCGCCAGCAGTGAGGGGACAGGGGGCTTAGAGACCCAGTACTTC | CASSEGTGGLETQYF
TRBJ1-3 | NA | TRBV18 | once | TGTGCCAGCTCACCGGCTATGCAGGACTCTGGAAACACCATATATTTT | CASSPAMQDSGNTIYF
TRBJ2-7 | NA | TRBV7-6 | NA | TGTGCCAGCACCGAAGGAGGGGAGTCCTACGAGCAGTACTTC | CASTEGGESYEQYF
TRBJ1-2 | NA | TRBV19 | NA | TGTGCCAGTATCGGGTCCCCTCCGGCTAACGATGGCTACACCTTC | CASIGSPPANDGYTF
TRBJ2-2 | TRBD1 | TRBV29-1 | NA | TGCAGCGTTGAAGATTGGGGGACAGGGAGTCGGGAGCTGTTTTTT | CSVEDWGTGSRELFF
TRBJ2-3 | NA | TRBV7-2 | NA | TGTGCCAGCAGCTTAGCTAAGCAAGATACGCAGTATTTT | CASSLAKQDTQYF
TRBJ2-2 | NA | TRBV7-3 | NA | TGTGCCAGCAGCACCCACGGGGGGGGGACAGGGACCACCGGGGAGCTGTTTTTT | CASSTHGGGTGTTGELFF
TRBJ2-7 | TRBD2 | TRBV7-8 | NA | TGTGCCAGCAGCCTAGCGGGGCGCCAGGGTGAGCAGTACTTC | CASSLAGRQGEQYF
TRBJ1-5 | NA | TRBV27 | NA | TGTGCCAGCAGACAGGGAGTTATAGGCAATCAGCCCCAGCATTTT | CASRQGVIGNQPQHF
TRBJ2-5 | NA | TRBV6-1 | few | TGTGCCAGCAGGGGTGACTCCCTTCCGGAGACCCAGTACTTC | CASRGDSLPETQYF
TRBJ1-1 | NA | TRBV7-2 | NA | TGTGCCAGCAGCTTAACAGGGAAAACTGAAGCTTTCTTT | CASSLTGKTEAFF
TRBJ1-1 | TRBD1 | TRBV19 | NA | TGTGCCAGTAGTATGCTTCTGAGGGCACAGGGGACTGAAGCTTTCTTT | CASSMLLRAQGTEAFF